Each of the 3 T cell receptor beta chains below was sequenced from the same sample in a study of T cell changes during pregnancy in multiple sclerosis. Measured with immunoSEQ multiplex PCR; TCRdb has only the in-frame clones, and not every one. The sample has approximately 50,000 clones; 80% to 95% are singletons. Sample: CD4+ T cells from peripheral blood mononuclear cells, taken after pregnancy. These receptors were collected from a female donor in good health, enrolled as a control in a pregnancy study.

The gene calls are TRBV7-7 and TRBJ1-2, with D unclear. The length of the CDR3 is 10 residues. The germline V gene encodes CDR1 SSHAT and CDR2 FNYEAQ (reference sequence). Trimming removed 11 bases from V and 8 bases from J, with 12 bases in between. The chain's CDR3 is CARGGFGYTF. As DNA, the CDR3 is TGTGCCCGGGGAGGGTTCGGCTACACCTTC.

The rearrangement uses TRBV6-5 and TRBJ2-5, with D perhaps matching TRBD1 (5 bases). V gave up 0 bases and J gave up 4 bases, with 12 bases separating them. Germline loops: CDR1 MNHEY, CDR2 SVGAGI. The CDR3 extends over 15 amino acids. CDR3 bases: TGTGCCAGCAGTTACTCGGGGCAGGGAAGAGAGACCCAGTACTTC. This translates into CASSYSGQGRETQYF.

V and J are TRBV6-1 and TRBJ2-4; the match to TRBD1 covers 10 bases. The germline V gene encodes CDR1 MNHNS and CDR2 SASEGT. Trimming cost V 1 base and J 4 bases; bases outside gene matches: 4. This CDR3 contains 16 residues. The CDR3 bases are TGTGCCAGCAGTGAAGTTGGGGGACAGGGGAAAAACATTCAGTACTTC. Residues: CASSEVGGQGKNIQYF.